This TCR beta chain is drawn from a study of T cells in Graves' hyperthyroidism and ophthalmopathy. Amplification targeted TCR beta CDR3 regions from RNA transcripts. Initially, a first-round RT-PCR of the TCR CDR3 employed the HTBI primer set. TCRdb re-called the multiplex PCR reads with MiXCR, one entry per CDR3 protein. Among hundreds of thousands of distinct CDR3 sequences listed, roughly 14% were seen once. The CDR3 contains 14 residues. V lost 0 bases to trimming and J lost 3 bases, with 6 bases between them. CDR1 and CDR2 from the germline V gene are SGHDT and YYEEEE. The sample was blood. This clonotype was sampled from a man younger than 35 with Graves' ophthalmopathy. The chain is built from TRBV5-6 and TRBJ2-2, with unresolved D. The CDR3 coding sequence is TGTGCCAGCAGCTTGGAGGTGGACACCGGGGAGCTGTTTTTT. Amino acids: CASSLEVDTGELFF.